This entry lists 30 T cell receptor beta chains sequenced from one sample in a study of OX40 agonist ivuxolimab in advanced cancers. Data came from immunoSEQ multiplex PCR; TCRdb stores just in-frame clones and leaves some out. Here the sample spans 80,000 or so clones, around four fifths being singletons. The specimen was CD4+ or CD8+ T cells sorted from blood, collected in a trial of the OX40 agonist ivuxolimab. The receptor set was obtained from an adult with an advanced solid tumor such as melanoma, head and neck, liver or kidney cancer.

The chain is built from TRBV27 and TRBJ2-1; D tentatively reads TRBD1 or TRBD2 (7 bases each). The CDR3 covers 14 residues. Between the trimmed V and J ends, which lost 7 bases and 9 bases, there was a span of 19 bases. Germline V gene sequence: CDR1 MNHEY, CDR2 SMNVEV (reference sequence). As DNA, the CDR3 is TGTGCCAGCAACAGGGAGGGGGCGTGGGGTGAGCAGTTCTTC. It is translated as CASNREGAWGEQFF.

This clone was observed a few times. In nucleotides, the CDR3 is TGTGCCAGCAGTTTGAAGGATACGCAGTATTTT. Translation gives CASSLKDTQYF. V is TRBV28 and J is TRBJ2-3, with D hard to call. Germline CDR1 MDHEN, CDR2 SYDVKM. The V gene lost 3 bases and the J gene lost 6 bases, with 4 bases spanning the gap. This CDR3 has 11 amino acids. Variable domain in full (rest from reference TRBV28 and TRBJ2-3): DVKVTQSSRYLVKRTGEKVFLECVQDMDHENMFWYRQDPGLGLRLIYFSYDVKMKEKGDIPEGYSVSREKKERFSLILESASTNQTSMYLCASSLKDTQYFGPGTRLTVL.

This clone was seen just once. This rearrangement joins TRBV28 to TRBJ2-3; TRBD1 aligns across 8 bases. The CDR3 totals 16 residues. The ends lost 5 bases at V and 0 bases at J; junction bases unmatched: 7. The germline V gene has CDR1 MDHEN and CDR2 SYDVKM. This chain's CDR3 is CASSRGTGGSTDTQYF. CDR3 DNA sequence: TGTGCCAGCAGTCGGGGGACAGGCGGGAGCACAGATACGCAGTATTTT.

The V call is TRBV7-9, the J call TRBJ1-1; TRBD1 is a possible D gene (6 bases). This CDR3 is built from 12 residues. CDR1 is SEHNR, CDR2 FQNEAQ, per germline (reference sequence). V was cut by 11 bases and J by 2 bases, with 12 bases left in between. DNA for the CDR3: TGTGCCGGGGCGGGGGGCAACACTGAAGCTTTCTTT. It yields the protein CAGAGGNTEAFF.

The chain is built from TRBV11-3 and TRBJ2-1; D remains ambiguous. Germline V gives CDR1 SGHNT, CDR2 YENEEA. Trimming pared 5 bases from V and 1 base from J, leaving 12 bases between. This CDR3 has 15 residues. The CDR3 reads CASSVGRTSYNEQFF. The DNA for the CDR3 is TGTGCCAGCAGCGTCGGACGCACGTCCTACAATGAGCAGTTCTTC. Full variable domain (remainder filled in from reference TRBV11-3 and TRBJ2-1): EAGVVQSPRYKIIEKKQPVAFWCNPISGHNTLYWYLQNLGQGPELLIRYENEEAVDDSQLPKDRFSAERLKGVDSTLKIQPAELGDSAVYLCASSVGRTSYNEQFFGPGTRLTVL.

The chain couples TRBV4-1 to TRBJ2-7; 7 bases fit TRBD2. The germline V gene has CDR1 MGHRA and CDR2 YSYEKL. This CDR3 is built from 16 residues. J lost 1 base, V lost 0 bases, and 6 bases had no gene match. In nucleotides, the CDR3 is TGCGCCAGCAGCCAAGATTACCCGGGACTATCCTACGAGCAGTACTTC. It encodes CASSQDYPGLSYEQYF.

This clone appeared once. This chain uses TRBV30 with TRBJ1-3; 8 bases fit TRBD1. The CDR3 loop spans 15 amino acids. Per the germline V gene, CDR1 is GTSNPN and CDR2 is SVGIG (reference sequence). With V trimmed by 5 bases and J by 4 bases, 10 bases remained unmatched. This CDR3 reads CAWEVTGAGGNTIYF. The CDR3, as DNA: TGTGCCTGGGAGGTGACAGGGGCAGGGGGAAACACCATATATTTT.

This clone was counted between two and nine times. This chain connects TRBV30 to TRBJ1-2, with a tentative D call TRBD1 (5 bases). The CDR3 is 15 amino acids. Trimming cost V 3 bases and J 2 bases, with 16 bases left between them. Per the germline V gene, CDR1 is GTSNPN and CDR2 is SVGIG (reference sequence). The CDR3 DNA is TGTGCCTGGAGACCCCCGGAGGGGTGGAACTATGGCTACACCTTC. This gives the protein CAWRPPEGWNYGYTF.

V gene TRBV2 combines with J gene TRBJ1-4, with D possibly matching TRBD1 (6 bases). Germline V gene lookup returns CDR1 SNHLY and CDR2 FYNNEI. Between the trimmed V and J ends, which lost 2 bases and 1 base, there was a span of 11 bases. CDR3 length: 16 amino acids. In DNA form, the CDR3 reads TGTGCCAGCAGTGAAAGCGAGGGGGGAACTAATGAAAAACTGTTTTTT. Translated, it gives CASSESEGGTNEKLFF.

V usage is TRBV10-3 and J usage is TRBJ1-2; no firm D call. This CDR3 has 13 amino acids. Trimming removed 5 bases at V and 8 bases at J, with 15 bases between. Looked up from germline, CDR1 is ENHRY and CDR2 is SYGVKD. The chain's CDR3 is CAISLVPEGGYTF. The CDR3 coding sequence is TGTGCCATCAGTCTTGTTCCCGAGGGCGGCTACACCTTC.

V usage is TRBV19 and J usage is TRBJ2-3; D uncertain. Between the trimmed V and J ends, which lost 3 bases and 0 bases, there was a span of 1 base. The CDR3 spans 12 residues. Germline V gene sequence: CDR1 LNHDA, CDR2 SQIVND (reference sequence). The CDR3 protein is CASSISTDTQYF. The CDR3 coding sequence is TGTGCCAGTAGTATCAGCACAGATACGCAGTATTTT. Based on the CDR3 plus reference TRBV19 and TRBJ2-3, the full variable domain is DGGITQSPKYLFRKEGQNVTLSCEQNLNHDAMYWYRQDPGQGLRLIYYSQIVNDFQKGDIAEGYSVSREKKESFPLTVTSAQKNPTAFYLCASSISTDTQYFGPGTRLTVL.

The chain is built from TRBV11-2 and TRBJ2-7; D gene unclear. In germline, CDR1 is SGHAT, CDR2 FQNNGV. This CDR3 is 17 amino acids long. Trimming removed 2 bases from V and 6 bases from J, with 23 bases in between. CDR3 bases: TGTGCCAGCAGCTTAACCCTGGGATCCCCCCTAGAAGGCGAGCAGTACTTC. It translates to CASSLTLGSPLEGEQYF. The variable domain in full, with the rest retrieved from reference TRBV11-2 and TRBJ2-7, is EAGVAQSPRYKIIEKRQSVAFWCNPISGHATLYWYQQILGQGPKLLIQFQNNGVVDDSQLPKDRFSAERLKGVDSTLKIQPAKLEDSAVYLCASSLTLGSPLEGEQYFGPGTRLTVT.

J is TRBJ2-5 and V is TRBV6-6; 7 positions agree with TRBD2. The CDR3 has 14 residues. Germline assignment: CDR1 MNHNY and CDR2 SVGAGI (reference sequence). V was clipped by 2 bases and J by 4 bases; unmatched bases: 4. The DNA for the CDR3 is TGTGCCAGCAGTTACCAAGGACTAGGAGAGACCCAGTACTTC. Its translation: CASSYQGLGETQYF.

This clone appeared a few times. The genes are TRBV6-1 and TRBJ1-6; D gene ambiguous. Germline V gene sequence: CDR1 MNHNS, CDR2 SASEGT. CDR3 size: 13 residues. V was pared by 2 bases and J by 8 bases, with 7 bases between. The CDR3 loop is CASSENADSPLHF. Here the CDR3 DNA reads TGTGCCAGCAGTGAAAATGCCGATTCACCCCTCCACTTT.

The V and J genes are TRBV5-4 and TRBJ2-7; 7 bases fit TRBD2. The germline V gene encodes CDR1 SGHNT and CDR2 YYREEE (reference sequence). V dropped 0 bases and J dropped 2; count of bases not matched to a gene: 5. The CDR3 is 15 residues long. The chain's CDR3 is CASSLVASGAYEQYF. The CDR3 nucleotides read TGTGCCAGCAGCTTGGTGGCTAGCGGAGCCTACGAGCAGTACTTC.

V and J are TRBV14 and TRBJ2-1; D is possibly TRBD1 or TRBD2 (5 bases each). This CDR3 comprises 13 residues. CDR1 and CDR2 (germline): SGHDN, FVKESK. V lost 4 bases and J 8 bases, leaving 12 bases between the germline ends. CDR3 sequence: CASSPGPVYEQFF. In DNA form, the CDR3 reads TGTGCCAGCAGCCCGGGACCAGTCTATGAGCAGTTCTTC. The full variable domain, completed using reference TRBV14 and TRBJ2-1, is EAGVTQFPSHSVIEKGQTVTLRCDPISGHDNLYWYRRVMGKEIKFLLHFVKESKQDESGMPNNRFLAERTGGTYSTLKVQPAELEDSGVYFCASSPGPVYEQFFGPGTRLTVL.

This chain uses TRBV6-5 with TRBJ2-7; D is perhaps TRBD1 or TRBD2 (6 bases each). The CDR3 totals 14 residues. Germline values: CDR1 MNHEY, CDR2 SVGAGI. Deletions cut 2 bases from V and 4 bases from J, with 12 bases between. The CDR3 DNA reads as TGTGCCAGCAGTTACAGGGGGGTAGGGTACGAGCAGTACTTC. Protein: CASSYRGVGYEQYF.

The gene calls are TRBV6-5 and TRBJ2-7; TRBD1 matches 9 bases. This CDR3 has 14 amino acids. Germline loops: CDR1 MNHEY, CDR2 SVGAGI. The V and J ends lost 5 bases and 6 bases, in that order; junction bases with no gene match: 8. DNA for the CDR3: TGTGCCAGCAGTCAGGACAGGGGTCAAGGCGAGCAGTACTTC. Amino acids: CASSQDRGQGEQYF.

This clone appeared once. This chain connects TRBV28 to TRBJ2-7; 9 nucleotides agree with TRBD1. Germline V gives CDR1 MDHEN, CDR2 SYDVKM. V was clipped by 3 bases and J by 4 bases; unmatched bases: 4. The CDR3 loop spans 14 amino acids. The CDR3, as DNA: TGTGCCAGCAGTTTTCCGGGACAGGGTTACGAGCAGTACTTC. Amino acid sequence: CASSFPGQGYEQYF.

The chain couples TRBV29-1 to TRBJ1-2; a possible D gene is TRBD1 (6 bases). The length of the CDR3 is 13 residues. Germline V gene sequence: CDR1 SQVTM, CDR2 ANQGSEA. V lost 3 bases and J 8 bases, leaving 16 bases between the germline ends. The CDR3 DNA sequence: TGCAGCGTTGAGAGTCGGGGGGCTCGGGGCTACACCTTC. Translating it yields CSVESRGARGYTF.

This clone has only a few counts. The chain is built from TRBV10-1 and TRBJ1-6; TRBD1 aligns across 7 bases. CDR1 is WNHNN and CDR2 is SYGVQD in the germline V gene (reference sequence). The CDR3 has 12 residues. V gave up 5 bases and J gave up 14 bases; unmatched junction bases: 6. CDR3 protein: CASSRDSHTLHF. The DNA of the CDR3 is TGCGCCAGCAGTCGGGACAGCCACACCCTCCACTTT.

The CDR3 spells CASSQPIRDRGRETQYF. The CDR3 DNA reads as TGCGCCAGCAGCCAACCCATCCGGGACAGGGGGCGTGAGACCCAGTACTTC. J is TRBJ2-5 and V is TRBV4-1, with TRBD1 identical over 12 bases. The CDR3 length is 17 residues. V lost 2 bases, J lost 5 bases, and 9 bases stayed unmatched. CDR1 is MGHRA and CDR2 is YSYEKL in the germline V gene.

The rearrangement uses TRBV5-1 and TRBJ2-3; D is uncertain. Germline lookup yields CDR1 SGHRS and CDR2 YFSETQ. The CDR3 consists of 14 residues. Trimming left V 1 base short and J 0 bases short, with 6 bases between. The CDR3 bases are TGCGCCAGCAGCTTGTCCTCGAGCACAGATACGCAGTATTTT. Protein: CASSLSSSTDTQYF.

J is TRBJ1-5 and V is TRBV5-1, with 12 bases fitting TRBD1. The V gene's germline CDR1 is SGHRS and CDR2 YFSETQ. The CDR3 consists of 14 residues. Trimming took 2 bases from V and 11 from J; bases not matched to a gene: 5. The CDR3 coding sequence is TGCGCCAGCAGCTTAGGGACAGGGGGCAATACCCAGCATTTT. It encodes CASSLGTGGNTQHF.

The V and J genes are TRBV6-6 and TRBJ2-1; no reliable D call. The V end was cut by 0 bases, the J end by 7 bases, with 4 bases between. The CDR3 runs 12 residues. Germline loops: CDR1 MNHNY, CDR2 SVGAGI (reference sequence). The CDR3 loop reads CASSYSLNEQFF. The CDR3 nucleotides are TGTGCCAGCAGTTACTCATTGAATGAGCAGTTCTTC.

The chain joins TRBV10-2 to TRBJ2-7; D may be TRBD1 or TRBD2 (5 bases each). The CDR3 sequence is 15 residues long. V dropped 4 bases and J dropped 2 bases, with 15 bases sitting between them. Germline V gene data show CDR1 as WSHSY and CDR2 as SAAADI. CDR3 region: CASSGSGTGPYEQYF. DNA of the CDR3: TGCGCCAGCAGTGGATCTGGAACGGGGCCCTACGAGCAGTACTTC.

This chain uses TRBV19 with TRBJ1-5; tentative D call: TRBD1 (6 bases). The CDR3 extends over 12 amino acids. V lost 4 bases to trimming and J lost 10 bases, with 11 bases between them. From germline, CDR1 is LNHDA and CDR2 SQIVND (reference sequence). The CDR3 DNA is TGTGCCAGTAGTAAACAGGGAAATCCCCAGCATTTT. The encoded protein is CASSKQGNPQHF.

As concerns this clone: Other DNA sequences in the same sample also yield this CDR3. The chain is built from TRBV10-3 and TRBJ2-2; tentative D call: TRBD2 (5 bases). Germline CDR1 and CDR2: ENHRY and SYGVKD. The CDR3 extends over 16 amino acids. V was shortened by 0 bases and J by 2 bases, with 10 bases between the two germline ends. This CDR3 is CAISESGGRNTGELFF. The CDR3 coding sequence is TGTGCCATCAGTGAGTCGGGCGGGCGCAACACCGGGGAGCTGTTTTTT.

In this sample, this clone turned up a few times. The gene calls are TRBV7-2 and TRBJ1-6; D not certain. The CDR3 has 17 residues. In germline, CDR1 is SGHTA, CDR2 FQGNSA. The V and J ends lost 2 bases and 9 bases respectively, with 20 bases between them. Here the CDR3 reads CASSLMTRQTARSPLHF. The CDR3 bases are TGTGCCAGCAGCTTAATGACGCGGCAGACCGCCCGTTCACCCCTCCACTTT.

About this clone itself: One end of the junction varies from germline; a read error may be responsible. CDR3 bases: TGTGCCAGCAGTTACCCAGGGGTCTCCTCTGGCTACACCTTC. The encoded protein is CASSYPGVSSGYTF. This rearrangement joins TRBV10-3 to TRBJ1-2, with a possible D match to TRBD1 (6 bases). In germline, CDR1 is ENHRY, CDR2 SYGVKD. The CDR3 is 14 residues long.